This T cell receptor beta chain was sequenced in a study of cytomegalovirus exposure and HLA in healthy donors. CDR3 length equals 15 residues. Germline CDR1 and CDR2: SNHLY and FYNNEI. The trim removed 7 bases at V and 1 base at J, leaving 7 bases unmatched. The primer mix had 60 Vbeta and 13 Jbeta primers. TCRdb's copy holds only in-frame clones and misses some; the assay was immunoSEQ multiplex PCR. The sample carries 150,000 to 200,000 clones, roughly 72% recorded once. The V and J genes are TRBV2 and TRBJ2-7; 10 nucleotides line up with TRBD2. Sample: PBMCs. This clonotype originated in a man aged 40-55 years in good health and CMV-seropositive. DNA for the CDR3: TGTGCCAGCAACCCTAGCGGGGGTATTTCCTACGAGCAGTACTTC. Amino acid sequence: CASNPSGGISYEQYF.